Detailed here is one T cell receptor beta chain. The data originate from a study of regulatory T cells in long-lasting Graves disease. Overall study context: Less than 3 months of antithyroid drugs had been taken by newly diagnosed Graves' patients.

The TCR beta library used iRepertoire HTBI primers with Arm-PCR amplification of CDR3. TCRdb ran MiXCR on the multiplex PCR reads and lists one entry per CDR3 protein. The profile shows 350,000 to 500,000 distinct CDR3 sequences, about 16% of them singletons. The germline V gene has CDR1 MGHDK and CDR2 SYGVNS. The V gene lost 6 bases and the J gene lost 10 bases, with 19 bases spanning the gap. The CDR3 runs to 14 residues. Time point specified: newly diagnosed GD, antithyroid drugs for less than 3 months. The TCR library used RNA extracted from PBMCs. The same sample was also used in a study of T cells in Graves' hyperthyroidism and ophthalmopathy. From that report: When the TCR CDR3 underwent first-round RT-PCR, the HTBI primer set was used.

Sequencing used peripheral blood mononuclear cells (PBMCs), obtained at new diagnosis, from a patient treated with antithyroid drugs. The V call is TRBV25-1, the J call TRBJ2-1; no definite D call. The origin of this receptor is a woman younger than 30 with Graves disease. The DNA for the CDR3 is TGTGCCAGCAGACCCGTGATAGAGTCCCGCGAGCAGTTCTTC. Its protein product is CASRPVIESREQFF.